This T cell receptor beta chain was documented in a study of blood T cells in healthy people across ages. Then a second PCR, running roughly 6 to 12 cycles, was carried out with a sample-barcoded 5' primer and a J-beta primer mix. Using its own MiXCR run on the 5' RACE reads, TCRdb lists one record per CDR3 protein. The profile shows about 800,000 distinct CDR3 sequences, roughly 25% of them singletons. These records were also assigned to another study, of T cells of mothers and their children.

This receptor was identified in a boy under 18 in good health. Sequencing was performed on blood.

DNA of the CDR3: TGCAGCGTTGATTCCGGGGCCCAAGAGACCCAGTACTTC. It codes for CSVDSGAQETQYF. The chain joins TRBV29-1 to TRBJ2-5; D is possibly TRBD1 or TRBD2 (5 bases each). The germline V gene has CDR1 SQVTM and CDR2 ANQGSEA. The CDR3 runs 13 residues. Trimming cost V 3 bases and J 1 base, with 9 bases left between them.